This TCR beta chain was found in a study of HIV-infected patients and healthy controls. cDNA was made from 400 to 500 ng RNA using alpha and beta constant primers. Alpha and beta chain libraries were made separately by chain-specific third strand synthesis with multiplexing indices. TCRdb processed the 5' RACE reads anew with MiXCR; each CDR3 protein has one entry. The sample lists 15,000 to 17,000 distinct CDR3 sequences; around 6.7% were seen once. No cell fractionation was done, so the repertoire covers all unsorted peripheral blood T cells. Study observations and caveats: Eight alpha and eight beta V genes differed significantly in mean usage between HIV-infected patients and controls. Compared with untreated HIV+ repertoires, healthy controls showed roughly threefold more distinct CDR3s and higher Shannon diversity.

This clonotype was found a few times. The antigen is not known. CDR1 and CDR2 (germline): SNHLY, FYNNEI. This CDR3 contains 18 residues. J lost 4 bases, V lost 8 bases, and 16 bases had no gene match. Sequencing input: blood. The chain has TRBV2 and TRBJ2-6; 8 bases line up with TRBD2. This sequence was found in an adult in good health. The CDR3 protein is CASQDSGDTVWGANVLTF. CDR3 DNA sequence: TGTGCCAGCCAGGATAGCGGGGATACCGTGTGGGGGGCCAACGTCCTGACTTTC.